The 15 T cell receptor beta chains below all came from one sample that was sequenced in a study of T cell changes during pregnancy in multiple sclerosis. The table came from immunoSEQ multiplex PCR; TCRdb's copy has only in-frame clones and leaves some out. The table has more than 25,000 clones, around 92% seen once. Source: CD8+ T cells from peripheral blood mononuclear cells, taken in the second trimester of pregnancy. These receptors came from a female donor in good health, enrolled as a control in a pregnancy study.

The genes are TRBV5-6 and TRBJ1-1; tentatively, D is TRBD1 (5 bases). V lost 1 base, J lost 3 bases, and 10 bases lay in between. The CDR3 totals 14 residues. Germline lookup yields CDR1 SGHDT and CDR2 YYEEEE. CDR3 bases: TGTGCCAGCAGCTTGCAGGGTCGGGACACTGAAGCTTTCTTT. Translated: CASSLQGRDTEAFF.

The rearrangement links TRBV9 to TRBJ2-7; the match to TRBD2 covers 9 bases. V shed 4 bases, J shed 4 bases, and the junction held 6 bases outside the gene matches. The CDR3 loop spans 14 amino acids. Per germline, CDR1 SGDLS and CDR2 YYNGEE. The CDR3 here is CASSSGGGGYEQYF. In DNA, the CDR3 is TGTGCCAGCAGCTCCGGCGGGGGGGGGTACGAGCAGTACTTC.

As DNA, the CDR3 is TGTGCCAGCTCACCCGACAGCCCCTACGAGCAGTACTTC. Amino acid sequence: CASSPDSPYEQYF. The chain couples TRBV18 to TRBJ2-7; the D gene is possibly TRBD1 (5 bases). Per germline, CDR1 KGHSH and CDR2 LQKENI. Trimming removed 3 bases at V and 2 bases at J, with 8 bases between. CDR3 length: 13 residues.

The J gene is TRBJ2-3, the V gene TRBV5-5, with a possible D match to TRBD2 (5 bases). There are 15 residues in the CDR3. Germline CDR1 SGHKS, CDR2 YYEKEE (reference sequence). With 0 bases removed from V and 1 base from J, the gap between germline ends came to 9 bases. The CDR3 is CASSLGWGGTDTQYF. The CDR3 coding sequence is TGTGCCAGCAGCTTGGGGTGGGGAGGCACAGATACGCAGTATTTT.

This clone was observed once. The CDR3 DNA is TGTGCCAGCAGCTTAGAAGAGGGGGGGCCGTACAATGAGCAGTTCTTC. Residues: CASSLEEGGPYNEQFF. The J gene is TRBJ2-1, the V gene TRBV7-9; possibly TRBD2 for D (7 bases). Germline CDR1 and CDR2: SEHNR and FQNEAQ (reference sequence). This CDR3 region has 16 residues. V shed 1 base and J shed 4 bases, with 14 bases lying between them.

The gene calls are TRBV19 and TRBJ1-2, with D possibly being TRBD1 (5 bases). Trimming removed 4 bases from V and 4 bases from J, with 13 bases in between. Germline CDR1 and CDR2: LNHDA and SQIVND (reference sequence). The CDR3 has 14 amino acids. The CDR3: CASSTTDSPYGYTF. DNA for the CDR3: TGTGCCAGTAGTACCACCGACAGCCCCTATGGCTACACCTTC.

This clone was seen only a few times. The chain joins TRBV7-9 to TRBJ2-7; 8 bases align to TRBD1. Germline CDR1 reads SEHNR; CDR2 reads FQNEAQ (reference sequence). Trimming removed 4 bases from V and 1 base from J; junction bases left unmatched: 12. The CDR3 runs 17 residues. This chain's CDR3 is CASSSQTLRDRSYEQYF. The CDR3 nucleotides are TGTGCCAGCAGCTCTCAAACTCTACGGGACAGGTCCTACGAGCAGTACTTC.

The chain couples TRBV27 to TRBJ2-6; 13 bases agree with TRBD2. The CDR3 consists of 19 residues. Trimming at V came to 5 bases and at J to 0 bases, leaving 7 bases not matched to a gene. Germline CDR1 and CDR2: MNHEY and SMNVEV (reference sequence). The CDR3 here is CASSPGLAGQNSGANVLTF. The CDR3, as DNA: TGTGCCAGCAGTCCGGGACTAGCGGGGCAAAACTCTGGGGCCAACGTCCTGACTTTC.

The V call is TRBV2, the J call TRBJ2-7; D is uncertain. V lost 6 bases to trimming and J lost 6 bases, with 6 bases between them. Germline CDR1 reads SNHLY; CDR2 reads FYNNEI. The CDR3 length is 10 residues. Here the CDR3 reads CASRALEQYF. The DNA of the CDR3 is TGTGCCAGCAGGGCCCTCGAGCAGTACTTC.

V is TRBV14 and J is TRBJ1-1, with D perhaps TRBD1 (6 bases). Germline CDR1 is SGHDN and CDR2 is FVKESK. The CDR3 spans 16 residues. Trimming took 0 bases from V and 0 from J, leaving 11 bases between them. In nucleotides, the CDR3 is TGTGCCAGCAGCCAAGAGGGGGCAGGGTTGAACACTGAAGCTTTCTTT. Translation gives CASSQEGAGLNTEAFF.

This clone counts as medium-sized. This sequence joins TRBV6-1 and TRBJ1-5; no firm D call. The germline CDR1 and CDR2 sequences are MNHNS and SASEGT. V was shortened by 6 bases and J by 0 bases, with 6 bases between the two germline ends. The length of the CDR3 is 13 residues. The CDR3 DNA reads TGTGCCAGCAGCGGTGATAGCAATCAGCCCCAGCATTTT. This codes for CASSGDSNQPQHF.

The V and J genes are TRBV27 and TRBJ2-7, with D possibly being TRBD1 (6 bases). This CDR3 spans 12 amino acids. The germline gives CDR1 MNHEY, CDR2 SMNVEV (reference sequence). Trimming shortened V by 8 bases and J by 5 bases, and 13 bases separated the two germline ends. CDR3 protein: CASRAGANEQYF. The DNA of the CDR3 is TGTGCCAGCCGCGCAGGGGCCAACGAGCAGTACTTC.

This clone was observed once. The chain is built from TRBV29-1 and TRBJ2-2; possible D gene TRBD1, 5 bases. V lost 4 bases to trimming and J lost 6 bases, with 9 bases between them. Germline loops: CDR1 SQVTM, CDR2 ANQGSEA. This CDR3 spans 12 amino acids. CDR3 amino acids: CSVVGVAGELFF. The CDR3 DNA sequence: TGCAGCGTTGTAGGGGTCGCCGGGGAGCTGTTTTTT.

The chain has TRBV11-3 and TRBJ1-3; D not certain. Trimming removed 2 bases at V and 4 bases at J, with 9 bases between. Germline loops: CDR1 SGHNT, CDR2 YENEEA. The CDR3 has 14 amino acids. The CDR3 DNA follows: TGTGCCAGCAGCTTAACACCATCGGGAAACACCATATATTTT. Protein sequence: CASSLTPSGNTIYF.

V gene TRBV6-5 combines with J gene TRBJ2-7; possible D gene TRBD1, 6 bases. CDR3 length: 15 residues. Germline values: CDR1 MNHEY, CDR2 SVGAGI. Trimming took 6 bases from V and 0 from J, leaving 15 bases between them. The chain's CDR3 is CASSLKDRYSYEQYF. The CDR3 region has the DNA TGTGCCAGCAGCCTAAAAGACAGGTACTCCTACGAGCAGTACTTC.